Included here is one TCR beta chain sequence, with context. Antigen: not known. The data derive from a study of shared clonotypes between healthy human individuals. Study results and limitations: A reduction in generation probabilities was seen for non-shared clonotypes relative to those shared by all four donors.

Germline lookup yields CDR1 SGHVS and CDR2 FNYEAQ. The CDR3 is 14 amino acids. The V and J ends lost 5 bases and 0 bases respectively, with 8 bases between them. Every immunoSEQ plate was one replicate of a subset's evenly spread DNA. DNA at 150 to 200 ng, some 31,000 T cell genomes, went into sorted-subset replicate PCRs. Using immunoSEQ multiplex PCR, the repertoire was profiled, and TCRdb retains in-frame clones only, with some absent. The data contain around 980,000 clones, 75% to 80% of them singletons. The V and J genes are TRBV7-6 and TRBJ2-4; D is tentatively TRBD1 or TRBD2 (5 bases each). The sequenced sample consisted of memory CD4+ T cells from PBMCs. Documented subset: CD45RA-negative fraction. The sequence came from a man younger than 35 in good health. Some clones in this sample may be carry-over from other donors' samples. CDR3: CASSPGTAKNIQYF. In DNA form, the CDR3 reads TGTGCCAGCAGCCCCGGGACAGCCAAAAACATTCAGTACTTC. Combining the CDR3 with reference TRBV7-6 and TRBJ2-4 gives the whole variable domain GAGVSQSPRYKVTKRGQDVALRCDPISGHVSLYWYRQALGQGPEFLTYFNYEAQQDKSGLPNDRFSAERPEGSISTLTIQRTEQRDSAMYRCASSPGTAKNIQYFGAGTRLSVL.